This TCR beta chain was profiled in a study of cytomegalovirus exposure and HLA in healthy donors. General study findings and limits: In vitro testing confirmed a few CMV-associated chains as specific for CMV antigens.

The primer mix had 60 Vbeta and 13 Jbeta primers. Repertoires were generated with immunoSEQ multiplex PCR, while TCRdb's copy carries only in-frame clones and drops some. The data show about 98,000 clones, with approximately 78% seen just once and approximately 1.3% held by the top ten. Points on this clone: As yet, its antigen is unknown.

CDR3 length: 15 amino acids. CDR1 and CDR2 from the germline V gene are SGHNT and YYREEE (reference sequence). The V segment lost 2 bases and the J segment 5 bases; nucleotides outside the gene matches: 3. The receptor's source is a man between 40 and 49 years old in good health and CMV-seronegative. The chain is built from TRBV5-4 and TRBJ2-5, with TRBD2 matching over 13 bases. The source material was PBMCs. CDR3 region: CASSLLAGGRETQYF. Written as DNA, the CDR3 is TGTGCCAGCAGCTTACTAGCGGGGGGGAGGGAGACCCAGTACTTC.